This TCR beta chain was profiled in a study of T cell responses to AZD1222 COVID-19 vaccine. Background on the study: Second-dose intervals of approximately 4 or approximately 12 weeks were pooled. Points from the study as a whole: Breadth and depth of Spike-specific TCRs rose after two AZD1222 doses.

The germline V and J ends were trimmed by 7 bases and 0 bases, with 10 bases remaining between them. Germline CDR1 is SQVTM and CDR2 is ANQGSEA. The CDR3 runs 13 residues. On this clone itself: Its target is not known.

Profiled with immunoSEQ multiplex PCR; TCRdb holds only in-frame clones, not every one. The profile shows 75,000 to 100,000 clones, nearly 90% of them singletons. Source: peripheral blood, taken on day 0 of AZD1222 vaccination. V is TRBV29-1 and J is TRBJ1-3; tentatively, D is TRBD1 (6 bases). This sequence was found in an adult in good health. CDR3 amino acids: CSATGPSGNTIYF. The DNA of the CDR3 is TGCAGCGCAACAGGGCCCTCTGGAAACACCATATATTTT.